This T cell receptor beta chain was sequenced for a study of T cell responses to AZD1222 COVID-19 vaccine (dated by TCRdb to about 2021). Notes on the research overall: AZD1222 recipients given second doses at about 4 weeks or at about 12 weeks were pooled, since spike-specific TCR depth and breadth were not found to differ between the two schedules. A total of 233 trial participants underwent TCR sequencing, of whom some 210 received two doses of AZD1222 and around 26 received two doses of the MenACWY control vaccine. Trial participants were enrolled into age subgroups of 18-55, 56-69 and 70-plus years, which contained about 150, 27 and 61 TCR-sequenced participants, respectively.

The CDR3 regions of human TCRbeta chains were analyzed by immunosequencing. As for the original processing: TCRs in the repertoires were compared against a reference library of SARS-CoV-2-specific TCRs that had been generated with the MIRA antigen-specificity platform. Breadth was defined as the fraction of unique TCRs that were SARS-CoV-2-associated, and depth was defined as the fraction of total T cells that were SARS-CoV-2-associated. Using the MIRA data, every spike-specific TCR was mapped to the spike region that the TCR reacted to and assigned to either a CD4 or a CD8 class. Log10-transformed breadth and depth values were compared by one-way ANOVA with Sidak's multiple comparisons tests. What TCRdb holds here is the immuneACCESS table cut down to in-frame rearrangements. Part of the clones is not present; checked against another copy, under half of the missing clones reflect an unresolved V gene, and the others are unexplained. V and J calls and clone size are as listed in that table; D and trimming were resolved from the DNA. The table for this sample lists tens of thousands of clones; 70% to 90% of them were counted only once. The leading ten clones occupy around 16% of the sample.

Study-wide findings and limitations: Because no day 14 peak-response samples were available, the repertoires could be characterized only after the peak T cell response. In the small 56-69-year group, the increase in depth fell short of significance, most likely because of low power. After two AZD1222 doses, spike-specific TCR breadth and depth were significantly higher than at day 0 and than in MenACWY recipients. Participants were mostly white British, with more females than males. The authors suggested clonal diversity may have been underestimated. Epitopes outside the regions mutated in the B.1.351 and B.1.1.7 variants were reportedly recognized by nearly half of the unique spike-specific TCRs. The vaccine-associated CD4 TCRs covered the entire spike protein, and the dominant responses fell in regions 160-218 and 743-854. Conclusions about previously exposed vaccinees are limited, since just five or six AZD1222 recipients were seropositive for SARS-CoV-2 at baseline.

The intended sense of this specimen's time point label: baseline before first vaccination. Vaccinee samples came from UK trials COV001 and COV002, including a single-blind randomized controlled phase 2/3 trial of AZD1222 (ChAdOx1 nCoV-19) in healthy adults. Trial participant PBMC samples were collected at day 0 and day 28 after the second dose for TCRbeta chain sequencing. About this clone itself: Which antigen it targets is not known. No base qualities exist here, and no much larger clone lies one base off it.

The starting material was peripheral blood, obtained on day 0 of AZD1222 vaccination. The sequence was obtained from an adult in good health.

DNA sequence: TGTGCCACCAGCAAAATCGGGGGAGCTTACTACGAGCAGTACTTC. The encoded protein is CATSKIGGAYYEQYF. The chain is made from TRBV15 and TRBJ2-7, and the D gene may be TRBD2, 6 bases matching. Including cysteine and phenylalanine, the CDR3 has 15 amino acids. Only the CDR3 portion is preserved as DNA: 45 bases, with reading frame beginning at the first base. V and J lose 4 bases and 3 bases, and a span of 16 bases separates them. The germline V gene (reference sequence) gives CDR1 as LNHNV and CDR2 as YYDKDF.